These T cell receptor beta chains were read from a single sample in a study of CD4+ T cells in melanoma. Some clones are missing from TCRdb's copy, which holds only in-frame ones; the method was immunoSEQ multiplex PCR. The table lists about 120,000 clones, over 80% of them singletons. Sequenced material: peripheral blood. These receptors came from a human donor with melanoma. Both conserved end residues are part of each CDR3.

TRBJ1-2 TRBV27 CASSPHVTHGYTF
TRBJ1-2 TRBV18 CASSPTETGSYGYTF
TRBJ1-2 TRBV7-2 CASSPSPNYGYTF
TRBJ2-1 TRBV6-5 CASTILGGREQFF
TRBJ2-2 TRBV6-5 CASSYGGYTGELFF
TRBJ2-5 TRBV10-3 CAISESKTSGGETQYF
TRBJ2-7 TRBV13 CASSLRGDSRREQYF
TRBJ2-1 TRBV13 CASSTRNSGVTEQFF
TRBJ2-1 TRBV7-8 CASTLFSANLNNEQFF
TRBJ2-1 TRBV7-3 CASSSTSGIYNEQFF
TRBJ1-1 TRBV11-2 CASSLSDGGLNTEAFF
TRBJ2-1 TRBV6-1 CASSVAGTREANEQFF
TRBJ1-5 TRBV29-1 CSGQRAPRRPQHF
TRBJ2-2 TRBV5-1 CASLPGGPNTGELFF
TRBJ2-2 TRBV7-6 CASSLDPLTGELFF
TRBJ2-5 TRBV6-6 CASGAGSIRQETQYF
TRBJ1-1 TRBV7-8 CASSLNRKNTEAFF
TRBJ2-7 TRBV4-2 CASSQDLTSVYEQYF
TRBJ1-2 TRBV4-3 CASSRRDLPYYGYTF
TRBJ2-1 TRBV15 CATSRDEGLAGAEQFF
TRBJ2-5 TRBV11-2 CASSLDGVIQETQYF
TRBJ2-3 TRBV4-2 CASSQDRTDTQYF
TRBJ2-7 TRBV7-8 CASSLGGIGYEQYF
TRBJ2-3 TRBV27 CASSSPGERGGTDTQYF
TRBJ2-7 TRBV23-1 CASSQGGLAGGPYEQYF
TRBJ2-1 TRBV7-2 CASSRAGDSYNEQFF
TRBJ2-2 TRBV19 CASSMGLAGFANTGELFF
TRBJ2-1 TRBV7-7 CASSLGDGYNEQFF
TRBJ2-5 TRBV9 CASSLAGTSGRETQYF
TRBJ1-6 TRBV30 CAWSFGGFRGGSPLHF
TRBJ2-6 TRBV7-2 CASRRLASSSGANVLTF
TRBJ2-1 TRBV4-3 CASSQAGGSYNEQFF
TRBJ2-7 TRBV6-1 CASSELSGFPYEQYF
TRBJ2-2 TRBV10-3 CAIMEQGGNTGELFF
TRBJ1-4 TRBV30 CAWGGGLSEKLFF
TRBJ1-6 TRBV9 CASSTGQGGNSPLHF
TRBJ1-1 TRBV28 CASSFMTGGNAFF
TRBJ1-4 TRBV29-1 CSVRDRGPNEKLFF
TRBJ2-1 TRBV7-8 CASSLRDRGGNEQFF
TRBJ2-1 TRBV5-4 CASSFGGGQVGEQFF
TRBJ2-1 TRBV9 CASSSIAGESEQFF
TRBJ1-1 TRBV9 CASSPRTATNTEAFF
TRBJ2-1 TRBV28 CVTTLAGSYNEQFF
TRBJ2-1 TRBV27 CATTDPLVGNEQFF
TRBJ2-7 TRBV6-1 CASSEAIDYYEQYF